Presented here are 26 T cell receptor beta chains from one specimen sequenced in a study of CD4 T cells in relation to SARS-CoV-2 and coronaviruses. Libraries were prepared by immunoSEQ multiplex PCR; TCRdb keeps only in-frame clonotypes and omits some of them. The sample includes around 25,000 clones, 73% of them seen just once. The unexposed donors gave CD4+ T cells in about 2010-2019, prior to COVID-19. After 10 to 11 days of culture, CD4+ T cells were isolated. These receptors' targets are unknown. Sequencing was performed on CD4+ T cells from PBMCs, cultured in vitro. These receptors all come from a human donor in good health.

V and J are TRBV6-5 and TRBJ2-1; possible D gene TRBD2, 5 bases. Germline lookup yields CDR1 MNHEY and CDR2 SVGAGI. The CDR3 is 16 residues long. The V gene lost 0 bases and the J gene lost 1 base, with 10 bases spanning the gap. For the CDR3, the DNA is TGTGCCAGCAGTTACTCGATTCGGGAATCCTACAATGAGCAGTTCTTC. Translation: CASSYSIRESYNEQFF.

CDR3: CASSRTEDTEAFF. CDR3 DNA sequence: TGTGCCAGCAGTCGGACTGAGGATACTGAAGCTTTCTTT. The V call is TRBV6-4, the J call TRBJ1-1; D gene ambiguous. Germline V gene data show CDR1 as MRHNA and CDR2 as SNTAGT. The CDR3 runs 13 residues. Deletions cut 5 bases from V and 5 bases from J, with 12 bases between.

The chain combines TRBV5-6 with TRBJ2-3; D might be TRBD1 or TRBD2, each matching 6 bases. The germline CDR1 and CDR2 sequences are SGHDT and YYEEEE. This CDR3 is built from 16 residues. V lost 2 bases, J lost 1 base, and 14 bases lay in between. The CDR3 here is CASSFYGGMGTDTQYF. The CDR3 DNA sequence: TGTGCCAGCAGCTTCTACGGGGGCATGGGCACAGATACGCAGTATTTT.

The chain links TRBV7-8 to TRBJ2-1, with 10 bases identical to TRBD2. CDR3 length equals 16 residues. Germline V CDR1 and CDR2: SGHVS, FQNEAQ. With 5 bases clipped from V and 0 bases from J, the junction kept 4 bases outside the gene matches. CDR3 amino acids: CASSHGLAVSYNEQFF. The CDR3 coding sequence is TGTGCCAGCAGCCACGGACTAGCGGTCTCCTACAATGAGCAGTTCTTC.

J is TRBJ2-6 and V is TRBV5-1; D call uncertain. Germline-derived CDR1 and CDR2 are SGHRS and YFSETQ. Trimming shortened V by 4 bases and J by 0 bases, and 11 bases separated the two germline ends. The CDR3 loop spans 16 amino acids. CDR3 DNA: TGCGCCAGCAGCCCGCTGCTCTCCTCTGGGGCCAACGTCCTGACTTTC. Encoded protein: CASSPLLSSGANVLTF. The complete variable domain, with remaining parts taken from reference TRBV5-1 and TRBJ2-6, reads KAGVTQTPRYLIKTRGQQVTLSCSPISGHRSVSWYQQTPGQGLQFLFEYFSETQRNKGNFPGRFSGRQFSNSRSEMNVSTLELGDSALYLCASSPLLSSGANVLTFGAGSRLTVL.

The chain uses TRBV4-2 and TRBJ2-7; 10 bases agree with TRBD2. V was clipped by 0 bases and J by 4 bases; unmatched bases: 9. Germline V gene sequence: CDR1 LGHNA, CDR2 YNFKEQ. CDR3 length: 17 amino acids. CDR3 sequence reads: CASSQDKGTSGKYEQYF. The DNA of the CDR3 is TGTGCCAGCAGCCAAGACAAGGGAACTAGCGGGAAATACGAGCAGTACTTC.

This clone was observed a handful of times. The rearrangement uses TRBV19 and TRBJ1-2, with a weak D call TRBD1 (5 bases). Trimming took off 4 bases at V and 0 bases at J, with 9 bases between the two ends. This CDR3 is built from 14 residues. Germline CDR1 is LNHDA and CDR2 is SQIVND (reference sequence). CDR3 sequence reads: CASSTGFPNYGYTF. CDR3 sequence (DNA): TGTGCCAGTAGTACAGGGTTTCCTAACTATGGCTACACCTTC.

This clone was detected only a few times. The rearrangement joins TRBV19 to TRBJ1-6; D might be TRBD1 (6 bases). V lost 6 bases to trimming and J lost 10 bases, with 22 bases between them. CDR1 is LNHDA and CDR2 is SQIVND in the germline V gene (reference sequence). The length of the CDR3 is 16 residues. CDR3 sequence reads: CASRLSGQNGGSPLHF. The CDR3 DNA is TGTGCCAGTAGGTTAAGTGGACAGAACGGCGGGTCACCCCTCCACTTT.

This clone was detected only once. As DNA, the CDR3 is TGCGCCAGCAGCCTCGGGACTCCCACAGATACGCAGTATTTT. It yields the protein CASSLGTPTDTQYF. The chain is built from TRBV5-1 and TRBJ2-3; a weak D match, TRBD2 (6 bases). Germline V CDR1 and CDR2: SGHRS, YFSETQ. The CDR3 is 14 amino acids. Trimming took 4 bases from V and 2 from J, leaving 11 bases between them.

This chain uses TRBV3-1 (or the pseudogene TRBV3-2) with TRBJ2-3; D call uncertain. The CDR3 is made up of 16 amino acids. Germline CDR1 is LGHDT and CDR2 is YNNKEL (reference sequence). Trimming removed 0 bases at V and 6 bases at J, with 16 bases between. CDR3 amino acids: CASSQDFKISGDTQYF. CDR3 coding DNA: TGTGCCAGCAGCCAAGATTTTAAAATTAGTGGGGATACGCAGTATTTT.

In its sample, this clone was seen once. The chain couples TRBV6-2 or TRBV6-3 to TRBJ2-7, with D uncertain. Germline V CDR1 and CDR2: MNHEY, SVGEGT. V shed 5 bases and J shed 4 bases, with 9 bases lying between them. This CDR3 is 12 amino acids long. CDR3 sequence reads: CASSPPIYEQYF. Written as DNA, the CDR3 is TGTGCCAGCAGTCCACCAATTTACGAGCAGTACTTC.

CDR3 sequence: CASSPLSGGGQGTNGYTF. The CDR3 region has the DNA TGTGCCAGCTCACCACTGTCTGGGGGCGGACAGGGAACGAATGGCTACACCTTC. The chain employs TRBV18 and TRBJ1-2; 8 bases are shared with TRBD1. V was clipped by 1 base and J by 6 bases; unmatched bases: 16. The CDR3 has 18 residues. CDR1 is KGHSH and CDR2 is LQKENI in the germline V gene.

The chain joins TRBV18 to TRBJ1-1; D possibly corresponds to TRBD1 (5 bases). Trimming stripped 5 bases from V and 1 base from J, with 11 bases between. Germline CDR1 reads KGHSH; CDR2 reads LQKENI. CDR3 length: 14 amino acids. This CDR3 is CASSAGLQNTEAFF. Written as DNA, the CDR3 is TGTGCCAGCTCAGCGGGACTCCAGAACACTGAAGCTTTCTTT.

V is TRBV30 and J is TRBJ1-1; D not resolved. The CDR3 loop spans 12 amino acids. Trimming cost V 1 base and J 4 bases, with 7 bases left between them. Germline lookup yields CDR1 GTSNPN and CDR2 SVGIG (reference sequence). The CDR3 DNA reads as TGTGCCTGGAGTGGAAGTAGCACTGAAGCTTTCTTT. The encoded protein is CAWSGSSTEAFF.

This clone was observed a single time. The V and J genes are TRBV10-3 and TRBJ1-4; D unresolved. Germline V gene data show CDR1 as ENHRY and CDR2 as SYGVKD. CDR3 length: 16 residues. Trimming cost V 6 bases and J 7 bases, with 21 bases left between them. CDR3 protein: CAISPRADLDGEKLFF. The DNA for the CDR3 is TGTGCCATCAGCCCCCGCGCGGATTTAGACGGTGAAAAACTGTTTTTT.

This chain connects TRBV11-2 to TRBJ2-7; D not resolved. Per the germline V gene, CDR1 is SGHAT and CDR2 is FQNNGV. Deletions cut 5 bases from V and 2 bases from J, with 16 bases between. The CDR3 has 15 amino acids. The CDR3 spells CASSTPARGPYEQYF. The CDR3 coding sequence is TGTGCCAGCAGCACCCCCGCCCGCGGTCCCTACGAGCAGTACTTC.

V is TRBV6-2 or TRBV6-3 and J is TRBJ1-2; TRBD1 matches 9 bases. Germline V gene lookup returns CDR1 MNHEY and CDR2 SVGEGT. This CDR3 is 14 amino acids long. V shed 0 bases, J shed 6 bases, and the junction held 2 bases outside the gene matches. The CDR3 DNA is TGTGCCAGCAGTTACTCGAGACAGGGGGATGGCTACACCTTC. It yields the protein CASSYSRQGDGYTF.

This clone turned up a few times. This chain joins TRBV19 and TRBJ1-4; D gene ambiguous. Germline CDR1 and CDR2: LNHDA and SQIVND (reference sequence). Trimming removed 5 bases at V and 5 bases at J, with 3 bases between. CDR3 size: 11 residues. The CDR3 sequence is CASSENEKLFF. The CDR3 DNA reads TGTGCCAGTAGTGAAAATGAAAAACTGTTTTTT.

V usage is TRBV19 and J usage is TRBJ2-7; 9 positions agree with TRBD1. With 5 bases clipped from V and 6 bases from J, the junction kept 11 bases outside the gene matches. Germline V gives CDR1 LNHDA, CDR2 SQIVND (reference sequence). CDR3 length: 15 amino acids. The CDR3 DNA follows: TGTGCCAGTAGTGCCGTCCCGGGACAGGGTAGCGAGCAGTACTTC. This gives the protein CASSAVPGQGSEQYF.

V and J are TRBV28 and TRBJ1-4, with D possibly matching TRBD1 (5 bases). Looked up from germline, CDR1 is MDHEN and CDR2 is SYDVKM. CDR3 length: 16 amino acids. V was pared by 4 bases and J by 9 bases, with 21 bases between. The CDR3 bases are TGTGCCAGCAGTTCTCCCGAGGCCAGGGCCTTGAAAAAACTGTTTTTT. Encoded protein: CASSSPEARALKKLFF.

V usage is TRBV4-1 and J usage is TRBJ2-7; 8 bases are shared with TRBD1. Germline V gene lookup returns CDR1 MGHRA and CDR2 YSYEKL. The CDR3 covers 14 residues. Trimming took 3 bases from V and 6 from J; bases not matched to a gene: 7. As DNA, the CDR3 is TGCGCCAGCAGCCACTACGGACAGGGAGGCGAGCAGTACTTC. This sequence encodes CASSHYGQGGEQYF.

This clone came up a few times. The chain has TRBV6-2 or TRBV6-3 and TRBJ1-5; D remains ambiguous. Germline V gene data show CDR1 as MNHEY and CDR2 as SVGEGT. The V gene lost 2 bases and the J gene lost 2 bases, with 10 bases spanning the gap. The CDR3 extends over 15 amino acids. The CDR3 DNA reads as TGTGCCAGCAGTTACGCGAGCCAGGGCAATCAGCCCCAGCATTTT. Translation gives CASSYASQGNQPQHF.

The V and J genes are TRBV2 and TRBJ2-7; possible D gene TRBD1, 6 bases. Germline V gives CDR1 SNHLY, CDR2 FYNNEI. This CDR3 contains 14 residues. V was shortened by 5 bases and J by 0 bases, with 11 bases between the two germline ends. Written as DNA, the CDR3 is TGTGCCAGCAGTTTGCAGGGGTCCTCCTACGAGCAGTACTTC. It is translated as CASSLQGSSYEQYF. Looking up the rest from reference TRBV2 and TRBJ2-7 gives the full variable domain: EPEVTQTPSHQVTQMGQEVILRCVPISNHLYFYWYRQILGQKVEFLVSFYNNEISEKSEIFDDQFSVERPDGSNFTLKIRSTKLEDSAMYFCASSLQGSSYEQYFGPGTRLTVT.

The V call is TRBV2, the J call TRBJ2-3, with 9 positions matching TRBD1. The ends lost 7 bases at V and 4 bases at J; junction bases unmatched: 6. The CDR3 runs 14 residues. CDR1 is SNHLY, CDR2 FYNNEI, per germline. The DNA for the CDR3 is TGTGCCAGCAAGTGGGACAGGGCGTCAGATACGCAGTATTTT. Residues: CASKWDRASDTQYF.

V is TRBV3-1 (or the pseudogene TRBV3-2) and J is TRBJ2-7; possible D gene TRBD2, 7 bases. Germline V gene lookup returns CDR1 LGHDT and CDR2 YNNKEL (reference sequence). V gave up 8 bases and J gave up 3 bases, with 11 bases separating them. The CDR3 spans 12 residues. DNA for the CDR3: TGTGCCAGCGGACTAGGGGGCTACGAGCAGTACTTC. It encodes CASGLGGYEQYF.

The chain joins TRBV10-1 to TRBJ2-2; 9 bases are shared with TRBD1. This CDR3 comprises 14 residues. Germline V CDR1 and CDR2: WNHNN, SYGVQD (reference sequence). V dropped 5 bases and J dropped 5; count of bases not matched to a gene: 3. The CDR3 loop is CASSWGQGTGELFF. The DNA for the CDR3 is TGCGCCAGCAGTTGGGGACAGGGTACCGGGGAGCTGTTTTTT.